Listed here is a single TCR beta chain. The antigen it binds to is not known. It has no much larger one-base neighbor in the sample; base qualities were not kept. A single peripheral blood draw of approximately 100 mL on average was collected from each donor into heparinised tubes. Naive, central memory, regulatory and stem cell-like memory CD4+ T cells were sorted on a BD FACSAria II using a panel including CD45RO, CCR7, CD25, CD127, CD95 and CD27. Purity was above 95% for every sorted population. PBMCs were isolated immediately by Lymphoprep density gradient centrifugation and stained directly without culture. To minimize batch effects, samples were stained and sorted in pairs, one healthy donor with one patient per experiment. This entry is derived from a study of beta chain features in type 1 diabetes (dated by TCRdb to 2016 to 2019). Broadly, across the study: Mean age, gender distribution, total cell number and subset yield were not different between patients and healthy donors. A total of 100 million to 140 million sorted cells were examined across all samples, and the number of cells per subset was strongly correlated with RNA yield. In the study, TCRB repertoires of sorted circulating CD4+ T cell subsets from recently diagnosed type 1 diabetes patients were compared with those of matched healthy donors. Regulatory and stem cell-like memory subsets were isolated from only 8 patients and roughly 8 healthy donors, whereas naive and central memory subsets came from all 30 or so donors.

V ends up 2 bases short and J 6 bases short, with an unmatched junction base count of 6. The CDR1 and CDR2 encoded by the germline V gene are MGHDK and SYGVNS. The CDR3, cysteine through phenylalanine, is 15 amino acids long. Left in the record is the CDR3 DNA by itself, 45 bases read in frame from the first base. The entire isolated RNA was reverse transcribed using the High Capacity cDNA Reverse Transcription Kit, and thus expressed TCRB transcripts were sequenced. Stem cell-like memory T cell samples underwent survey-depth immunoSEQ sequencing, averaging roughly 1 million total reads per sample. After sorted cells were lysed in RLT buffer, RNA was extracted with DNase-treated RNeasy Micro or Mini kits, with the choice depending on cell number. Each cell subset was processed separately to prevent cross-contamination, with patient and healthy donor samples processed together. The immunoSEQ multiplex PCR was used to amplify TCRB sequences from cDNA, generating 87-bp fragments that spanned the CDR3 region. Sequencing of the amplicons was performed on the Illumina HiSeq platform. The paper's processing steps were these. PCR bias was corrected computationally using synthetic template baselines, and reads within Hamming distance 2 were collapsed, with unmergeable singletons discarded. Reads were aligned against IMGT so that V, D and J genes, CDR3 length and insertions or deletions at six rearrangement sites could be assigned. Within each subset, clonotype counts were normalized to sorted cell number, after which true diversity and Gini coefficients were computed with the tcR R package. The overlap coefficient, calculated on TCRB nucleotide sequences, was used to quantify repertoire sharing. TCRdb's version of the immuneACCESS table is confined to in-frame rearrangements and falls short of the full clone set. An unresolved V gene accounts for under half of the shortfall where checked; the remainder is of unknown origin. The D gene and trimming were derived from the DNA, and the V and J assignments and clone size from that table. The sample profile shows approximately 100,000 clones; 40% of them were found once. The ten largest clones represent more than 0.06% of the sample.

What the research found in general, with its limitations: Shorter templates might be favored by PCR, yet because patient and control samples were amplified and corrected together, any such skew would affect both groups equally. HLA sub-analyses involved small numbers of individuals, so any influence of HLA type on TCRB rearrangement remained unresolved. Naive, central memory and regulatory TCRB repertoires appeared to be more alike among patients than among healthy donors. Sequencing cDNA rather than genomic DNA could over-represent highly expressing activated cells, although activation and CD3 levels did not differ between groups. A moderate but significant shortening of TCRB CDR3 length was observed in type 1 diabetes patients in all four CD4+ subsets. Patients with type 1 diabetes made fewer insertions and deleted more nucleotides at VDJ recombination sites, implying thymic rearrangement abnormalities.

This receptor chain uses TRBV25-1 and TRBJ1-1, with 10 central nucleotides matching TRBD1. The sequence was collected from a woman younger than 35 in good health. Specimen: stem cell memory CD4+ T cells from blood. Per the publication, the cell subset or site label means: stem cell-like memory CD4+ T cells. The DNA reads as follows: TGTGCCAGCAGTGAAGAGGGACAGGGGATCCCTGAAGCTTTCTTT. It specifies CASSEEGQGIPEAFF.